The 17 T cell receptor beta chains below were found in one sample sequenced in a study of human T cells and chemical hapten exposure. TCRdb processed the RACE reads anew with MiXCR; each CDR3 protein has one entry. The table shows about 350,000 distinct CDR3 sequences, with 5.5% occurring only once. Time point specified: pre-sensitization, week 0. As for treatment: therapeutic diphenylcyclopropenone sensitization with weekly scalp DPC. This specimen was whole blood, taken in connection with sensitization to the hapten diphenylcyclopropenone (DPC). These receptors were taken from a woman in her late teens or twenties with alopecia areata. Some clones in this sample may be carry-over from other donors' samples.

This chain joins TRBV14 and TRBJ2-7; D is unresolved. This CDR3 has 13 residues. Germline V gene sequence: CDR1 SGHDN, CDR2 FVKESK. Trimming removed 5 bases from V and 2 bases from J, with 10 bases in between. CDR3 DNA sequence: TGTGCCAGCAGCACGACGGTTACCTACGAGCAGTACTTC. This sequence encodes CASSTTVTYEQYF.

The V gene is TRBV28, the J gene TRBJ2-2; D perhaps matches TRBD1 (6 bases). V lost 5 bases, J lost 15 bases, and 28 bases lay in between. Germline V gene sequence: CDR1 MDHEN, CDR2 SYDVKM. This CDR3 spans 16 amino acids. The CDR3 DNA is TGTGCCAGCAGTCTCGAACCTGGACAGCTCCTCTCCGCGGTGTTTTTT. It yields the protein CASSLEPGQLLSAVFF.

This clonotype was counted ten times or more. V usage is TRBV29-1 and J usage is TRBJ2-1; TRBD2 matches 11 bases. There are 16 residues in the CDR3. CDR1 SQVTM and CDR2 ANQGSEA come from the germline V gene. The V segment lost 1 base and the J segment 3 bases; nucleotides outside the gene matches: 5. The CDR3 protein is CSVEGSGGVYYNEQFF. The CDR3 coding sequence is TGCAGCGTTGAAGGTAGCGGGGGGGTTTACTACAATGAGCAGTTCTTC.

This chain uses TRBV28 with TRBJ1-1; a possible D gene is TRBD1 (6 bases). The CDR3 covers 14 residues. Germline CDR1 is MDHEN and CDR2 is SYDVKM. V lost 5 bases, J lost 5 bases, and 15 bases lay in between. In nucleotides, the CDR3 is TGTGCCAGCAGTCCGCCCTCAGGGGAGACTGAAGCTTTCTTT. Protein: CASSPPSGETEAFF.

This clonotype occurred many times. The chain recombines TRBV10-3 with TRBJ2-3; possibly TRBD2 for D (6 bases). Germline lookup yields CDR1 ENHRY and CDR2 SYGVKD. Deletions cut 4 bases from V and 2 bases from J, with 16 bases between. This CDR3 contains 16 residues. The CDR3 nucleotides read TGTGCCATCAGTGGAACGGGACTCTTGGCCACAGATACGCAGTATTTT. It yields the protein CAISGTGLLATDTQYF.

Details on this clonotype: This could be a read error, since a much larger clone is one nucleotide away. The chain is built from TRBV12-3 or TRBV12-4 and TRBJ2-2; D remains unclear. The V gene lost 3 bases and the J gene lost 7 bases, with 9 bases spanning the gap. The CDR3 sequence is 13 residues long. The CDR3 DNA sequence: TGTGCCAGCAGTTTCGCCGTGGTCGGGGAGCTGTTTTTT. Translating it yields CASSFAVVGELFF.

This clonotype was seen many times. One end of the junction fails to match germline, which may point to a read error. The J gene is TRBJ2-1, the V gene TRBV6-2 or TRBV6-3; possibly TRBD2 for D (5 bases). This CDR3 has 15 residues. Germline V CDR1 and CDR2: MNHEY, SVGEGT. The CDR3 reads CASSLRASSHNEQFF. In nucleotides, the CDR3 is TGTGCCAGCAGTTTAAGGGCTAGCTCCCACAATGAGCAGTTCTTC.

The chain has TRBV29-1 and TRBJ2-5, with TRBD2 identical over 15 bases. There are 15 residues in the CDR3. Germline V gene lookup returns CDR1 SQVTM and CDR2 ANQGSEA. The V and J ends lost 3 bases and 7 bases, in that order; junction bases with no gene match: 6. CDR3 bases: TGCAGCGTTGATGGACTAGCGGGGGGGTTAAGGACCCAGTACTTC. Amino acid sequence: CSVDGLAGGLRTQYF. Combining the CDR3 with reference TRBV29-1 and TRBJ2-5 gives the whole variable domain SAVISQKPSRDICQRGTSLTIQCQVDSQVTMMFWYRQQPGQSLTLIATANQGSEATYESGFVIDKFPISRPNLTFSTLTVSNMSPEDSSIYLCSVDGLAGGLRTQYFGPGTRLLVL.

This clonotype was counted many times. This chain connects TRBV20-1 to TRBJ2-2; D is ambiguous. Trimming left V 3 bases short and J 5 bases short, with 25 bases between. CDR1 is DFQATT, CDR2 SNEGSKA, per germline (reference sequence). The CDR3 totals 18 residues. The CDR3 DNA reads TGCAGTGCTAGGCCCGTATCGGGCCACCCCCCCGGTACCGGGGAGCTGTTTTTT. As protein: CSARPVSGHPPGTGELFF.

The chain recombines TRBV15 with TRBJ1-1; D is uncertain. V shed 2 bases and J shed 1 base, with 5 bases lying between them. Germline V gene data show CDR1 as LNHNV and CDR2 as YYDKDF (reference sequence). This CDR3 comprises 13 residues. The CDR3 protein is CATSRKKNTEAFF. The CDR3 nucleotides are TGTGCCACCAGCAGAAAGAAGAACACTGAAGCTTTCTTT.

CDR3 sequence (DNA): TGTGCCAGCAGCTTAGTGTGGGGGAAGAACACTGAAGCTTTCTTT. The encoded protein is CASSLVWGKNTEAFF. The V and J genes are TRBV13 and TRBJ1-1; D perhaps matches TRBD1 (5 bases). Trimming removed 1 base from V and 1 base from J, with 10 bases in between. The CDR3 is 15 amino acids. CDR1 and CDR2 from the germline V gene are PRHDT and FYEKMQ (reference sequence).

This clonotype was counted at least ten times. V gene TRBV3-1 combines with J gene TRBJ1-6; D is ambiguous. Between the trimmed V and J ends, which lost 8 bases and 7 bases, there was a span of 15 bases. Germline assignment: CDR1 LGHDT and CDR2 YNNKEL (reference sequence). The CDR3 is 14 amino acids. This CDR3 is CASQFTVDNSPLHF. The CDR3 DNA sequence: TGTGCCAGCCAATTCACGGTTGACAATTCACCCCTCCACTTT.

In this sample, this clonotype turned up a few times. The chain recombines TRBV15 with TRBJ1-5; D gene uncertain. Between the trimmed V and J ends, which lost 0 bases and 5 bases, there was a span of 11 bases. CDR1 and CDR2 (germline): LNHNV, YYDKDF (reference sequence). The CDR3 length is 15 residues. CDR3: CATSRDRESYQPQHF. CDR3 nucleotide sequence: TGTGCCACCAGCAGAGATAGGGAGAGCTATCAGCCCCAGCATTTT.

At least ten counts were recorded for this clonotype. This chain links TRBV28 with TRBJ1-2; perhaps TRBD1 as D (6 bases). The CDR3 covers 14 residues. Trimming took off 4 bases at V and 4 bases at J, with 13 bases between the two ends. Germline CDR1 MDHEN, CDR2 SYDVKM. The CDR3 nucleotides are TGTGCCAGCAGTTCGTCAGGGGAGGGCTATGGCTACACCTTC. Translation gives CASSSSGEGYGYTF.

This clonotype was observed many times. The gene calls are TRBV29-1 and TRBJ1-1; D call uncertain. V shed 7 bases and J shed 3 bases, with 6 bases lying between them. This CDR3 contains 10 residues. CDR1 is SQVTM and CDR2 is ANQGSEA in the germline V gene. In DNA, the CDR3 is TGCAGCGGTCTAGACACTGAAGCTTTCTTT. Translation gives CSGLDTEAFF.

In its sample, this clonotype was seen a few times. The V gene is TRBV5-1, the J gene TRBJ1-3; D is ambiguous. CDR3 length: 12 residues. Germline V gene data show CDR1 as SGHRS and CDR2 as YFSETQ. V was pared by 3 bases and J by 7 bases, with 8 bases between. The CDR3 sequence: CASSSQTNTIYF. CDR3 in DNA: TGCGCCAGCAGCTCACAGACGAACACCATATATTTT.

The chain is built from TRBV24-1 and TRBJ2-5; 12 positions match TRBD1. Germline assignment: CDR1 KGHDR and CDR2 SFDVKD. The trim removed 4 bases at V and 5 bases at J, leaving 13 bases unmatched. The CDR3 is 18 residues long. The DNA of the CDR3 is TGTGCCACCAGTGACTACCTATCGGGGACAGGGGGCAAGGAGACCCAGTACTTC. This gives the protein CATSDYLSGTGGKETQYF.